Listed here is a single TCR beta chain. Its antigen is not yet known. No per-base quality is available; no much larger clone lies one base away. This sample's time point label indicates: week 11, during vaccination. Every vaccine dose consisted of 300 ug of a 20-mer mutant IDH1 peptide in Montanide, administered subcutaneously together with topical imiquimod. Donors had newly diagnosed WHO grade 3 or 4 IDH1-mutant astrocytomas with loss of nuclear ATRX. The samples were drawn from NOA16, a multicentre, single-arm, open-label phase I trial in Germany that tested a mutant IDH1 peptide vaccine in humans for the first time. The DNeasy Blood and Tissue Kit was used to extract genomic DNA from EDTA blood for TCRB sequencing. The library was made by the immunoSEQ multiplex PCR assay. The hsTCRB Kit was used according to the manufacturer's protocol to amplify rearranged TCR beta chain sequences. An Illumina MiSeq was used to sequence the TCRB libraries. In the source study's methods: The kit vendor's proprietary platform handled demultiplexing, trimming and gene mapping. Entries here come from immuneACCESS through TCRdb and include only in-frame sequences with V and J called. Some clones fail to appear in such tables; in the studies checked, an unresolved V gene covers under half of the shortfall, and the cause of the remainder is unknown. The V and J calls and clone size come from that table; D and trimming were worked out from the DNA. This sample is represented by fewer than 150,000 clones; roughly 90% of them were singletons. The top ten clones comprise roughly 0.57% of the sample.

The data are from a study of a mutant IDH1 vaccine in newly diagnosed glioma (dated by TCRdb to the early 2020s). Background on the whole study: Patients received eight vaccinations in weeks 1, 3, 5, 7, 11, 15, 19 and 23, corresponding to visits V03 through V10. In the chemotherapy-containing groups, vaccination started alongside temozolomide cycles, whereas in patients who had radiotherapy alone it started 4-6 weeks after radiotherapy. For exploratory analyses, longitudinal TCRB deep sequencing was carried out in approximately 25 treated patients wherever samples were available. Peripheral blood was collected at six visits: V03 (baseline), V05, V07, V10, V12 and V13. Before enrollment, patients had received standard therapy of radiotherapy alone, temozolomide alone, or radiochemotherapy with temozolomide; most received the combination. Of the roughly 31 treated patients, approximately 62% were male and around 40% were female, and the mean age was 40.4 years. Points the paper makes about the study in general: Vaccine-induced immune responses across multiple MHC alleles were detected in about 93% of patients. It was noted by the authors that analyses of patient blood samples could not be reproduced owing to sample limitations. Pseudoprogression appeared unrelated to alterations in the top peripheral T cell clonotypes detected by TCRB sequencing. Availability determined which PBMC samples were chosen for TCRB deep sequencing.

CDR1 LNHDA and CDR2 SQIVND were looked up in the germline V gene (reference sequence). V and J lose 3 bases and 7 bases, and a span of 18 bases separates them. The CDR3 runs 16 residues from the cysteine to the phenylalanine. CDR3 DNA is the only sequence kept; it has 48 bases, read in frame from the first base. This receptor was taken from a woman aged 50 to 65 with glioma. Recombination connected TRBV19 to TRBJ1-4, and TRBD1 may be the D gene, going by 5 matching bases. This sample comprised PBMCs, obtained from a glioma patient whose treatment included an IDH1 peptide vaccine. The sequenced DNA: TGTGCCAGTAGTATGGCCCCAGGGCTCTATCGTGAAAAACTGTTTTTT. This yields the protein CASSMAPGLYREKLFF. The CDR3, completed at both ends by the reference TRBV19 and TRBJ1-4 genes, gives the full variable domain DGGITQSPKYLFRKEGQNVTLSCEQNLNHDAMYWYRQDPGQGLRLIYYSQIVNDFQKGDIAEGYSVSREKKESFPLTVTSAQKNPTAFYLCASSMAPGLYREKLFFGSGTQLSVL.